A single sample is the source of the 21 T cell receptor beta chains below, sequenced in a study of T cell responses to AZD1222 COVID-19 vaccine. Assay: immunoSEQ multiplex PCR; the TCRdb copy retains only in-frame clones and omits some. The sample carries roughly 98,000 clones, roughly 90% recorded once. The sequencing used peripheral blood, collected 28 days after the second AZD1222 dose. Receptors originate from an adult who received the AZD1222 COVID-19 vaccine.

The chain couples TRBV28 to TRBJ2-7; no clear D gene. The CDR3 extends over 12 amino acids. V gave up 3 bases and J gave up 4 bases, with 7 bases separating them. The V gene's germline CDR1 is MDHEN and CDR2 SYDVKM. The CDR3 nucleotides are TGTGCCAGCAGTTTTTTGAGATACGAGCAGTACTTC. It encodes CASSFLRYEQYF.

The genes are TRBV10-3 and TRBJ1-5; D call uncertain. Trimming removed 0 bases from V and 5 bases from J, with 8 bases in between. Germline V lookup: CDR1 ENHRY, CDR2 SYGVKD. The CDR3 has 14 amino acids. Here the CDR3 DNA reads TGTGCCATCAGTGAGTCACCTGTGGATCAGCCCCAGCATTTT. Protein sequence: CAISESPVDQPQHF.

This clone was seen once. CDR3 coding DNA: TGTGCCAGCAGTCTTACCGGGACAGGGTCGAACACTGAAGCTTTCTTT. This codes for CASSLTGTGSNTEAFF. The chain employs TRBV28 and TRBJ1-1; TRBD1 matches 9 bases. Trimming cost V 5 bases and J 1 base; bases outside gene matches: 8. Germline V gives CDR1 MDHEN, CDR2 SYDVKM. The CDR3 contains 16 residues.

The chain recombines TRBV6-1 with TRBJ2-7; D unresolved. Between the trimmed V and J ends, which lost 0 bases and 4 bases, there was a span of 10 bases. The CDR3 length is 14 residues. The germline CDR1 and CDR2 sequences are MNHNS and SASEGT. The CDR3 sequence: CASSEAFSLYEQYF. Written as DNA, the CDR3 is TGTGCCAGCAGTGAAGCATTCAGCCTATACGAGCAGTACTTC.

The chain uses TRBV11-2 and TRBJ2-7; TRBD2 might be the D (6 bases). From germline, CDR1 is SGHAT and CDR2 FQNNGV. V was cut by 3 bases and J by 1 base, with 13 bases left in between. This CDR3 spans 15 amino acids. CDR3 nucleotide sequence: TGTGCCAGCAGCTTCGATGGGACTTATTCCTACGAGCAGTACTTC. Translated, it gives CASSFDGTYSYEQYF.

This clone was seen a single time. The chain carries TRBV6-4 and TRBJ1-1; TRBD1 is a possible D gene (6 bases). The V gene's germline CDR1 is MRHNA and CDR2 SNTAGT. CDR3 length: 14 residues. The germline V and J ends were trimmed by 8 bases and 10 bases, with 23 bases remaining between them. Here the CDR3 reads CASSEAESGVVAFF. Here the CDR3 DNA reads TGTGCCAGCTCAGAGGCTGAGTCAGGGGTAGTAGCTTTCTTT.

V and J are TRBV18 and TRBJ1-1; 7 bases map to TRBD1. Germline loops: CDR1 KGHSH, CDR2 LQKENI. The V and J ends lost 3 bases and 3 bases, in that order; junction bases with no gene match: 1. The CDR3 is 13 amino acids. This CDR3 reads CASSPQGDTEAFF. The CDR3 nucleotides read TGTGCCAGCTCACCTCAGGGGGACACTGAAGCTTTCTTT.

V gene TRBV4-1 combines with J gene TRBJ2-2; TRBD1 matches at 7 bases. V was clipped by 4 bases and J by 5 bases; unmatched bases: 7. In germline, CDR1 is MGHRA, CDR2 YSYEKL. The CDR3 loop spans 15 amino acids. CDR3 coding DNA: TGCGCCAGCAGCCCCGAACAGGGGTGGACCGGGGAGCTGTTTTTT. It yields the protein CASSPEQGWTGELFF.

The chain employs TRBV14 and TRBJ2-7; 10 nucleotides match TRBD1. Germline values: CDR1 SGHDN, CDR2 FVKESK. There are 16 residues in the CDR3. J lost 4 bases, V lost 4 bases, and 10 bases had no gene match. The CDR3 spells CASSPGTGVMRYEQYF. CDR3 coding DNA: TGTGCCAGCAGCCCGGGGACAGGGGTAATGAGGTACGAGCAGTACTTC.

This clone was observed once. This sequence joins TRBV19 and TRBJ2-5; weak D call: TRBD2 (6 bases). This CDR3 comprises 16 residues. Germline lookup yields CDR1 LNHDA and CDR2 SQIVND (reference sequence). With 6 bases removed from V and 5 bases from J, the gap between germline ends came to 22 bases. The CDR3 DNA sequence: TGTGCCAGTAGGTCTAACGGGGGAGTCTTGGGGGAGACCCAGTACTTC. This translates into CASRSNGGVLGETQYF.

The chain joins TRBV4-2 to TRBJ2-7; D unclear. There are 13 residues in the CDR3. The V end was cut by 2 bases, the J end by 2 bases, with 7 bases between. Germline lookup yields CDR1 LGHNA and CDR2 YNFKEQ. The CDR3 protein is CASSQSSTYEQYF. Here the CDR3 DNA reads TGTGCCAGCAGCCAATCCTCTACCTACGAGCAGTACTTC.

This chain links TRBV6-5 with TRBJ1-2; 7 bases are shared with TRBD1. Germline lookup yields CDR1 MNHEY and CDR2 SVGAGI. Losses at the gene ends were 5 bases for V and 3 bases for J; bases not matched to a gene: 3. There are 13 residues in the CDR3. CDR3 protein: CASSKTGDYGYTF. The CDR3 DNA follows: TGTGCCAGCAGTAAAACAGGGGACTATGGCTACACCTTC.

This chain joins TRBV10-2 and TRBJ2-3; D ambiguous. The CDR3 is 13 residues long. Trimming removed 7 bases from V and 0 bases from J, with 8 bases in between. Germline CDR1 and CDR2: WSHSY and SAAADI. The CDR3 sequence is CASTDISTDTQYF. The CDR3 nucleotides read TGCGCCAGCACTGATATAAGCACAGATACGCAGTATTTT.

The rearrangement uses TRBV5-6 and TRBJ2-7; 7 bases fit TRBD1. The CDR3 is 14 amino acids. Germline CDR1 is SGHDT and CDR2 is YYEEEE. Trimming took 4 bases from V and 3 from J; bases not matched to a gene: 7. CDR3 sequence: CASSTLTGLYEQYF. The DNA for the CDR3 is TGTGCCAGCAGCACACTGACAGGGCTCTACGAGCAGTACTTC. The full variable domain, completed using reference TRBV5-6 and TRBJ2-7, is DAGVTQSPTHLIKTRGQQVTLRCSPKSGHDTVSWYQQALGQGPQFIFQYYEEEERQRGNFPDRFSGHQFPNYSSELNVNALLLGDSALYLCASSTLTGLYEQYFGPGTRLTVT.

The gene calls are TRBV5-6 and TRBJ1-2, with TRBD1 as a possible D gene (6 bases). This CDR3 is 16 amino acids long. Trimming cost V 3 bases and J 0 bases, with 15 bases left between them. In germline, CDR1 is SGHDT, CDR2 YYEEEE. The CDR3 loop reads CASSSWTVWANYGYTF. In DNA, the CDR3 is TGTGCCAGCAGCTCATGGACAGTCTGGGCTAACTATGGCTACACCTTC.

The chain is built from TRBV5-5 and TRBJ2-2; D is unresolved. This CDR3 has 17 residues. Trimming removed 8 bases at V and 1 base at J, with 21 bases between. From germline, CDR1 is SGHKS and CDR2 YYEKEE (reference sequence). The DNA for the CDR3 is TGTGCCAGTCAGACCTACCTACTTACAGTGAACACCGGGGAGCTGTTTTTT. Its protein product is CASQTYLLTVNTGELFF.

V is TRBV29-1 and J is TRBJ1-1; 7 bases line up with TRBD1. In germline, CDR1 is SQVTM, CDR2 ANQGSEA. The V gene end was trimmed by 8 bases and the J gene end by 8 bases; junction bases not matched to a gene: 20. This CDR3 contains 15 residues. This chain's CDR3 is CSTQDRRALRREAFF. The CDR3 nucleotides read TGCAGCACCCAGGACAGGCGCGCGCTTCGGAGGGAAGCTTTCTTT.

With regard to this clone: The junction and the germline gene differ at one end; a read error may be behind it. CDR3 in amino acids: CASNLPGNQPQHF. The CDR3 DNA reads as TGTGCCAGCAACTTACCGGGCAATCAGCCCCAGCATTTT. This chain links TRBV13 with TRBJ1-5; D unclear. The length of the CDR3 is 13 residues. Germline assignment: CDR1 PRHDT and CDR2 FYEKMQ (reference sequence).

V gene TRBV18 combines with J gene TRBJ2-2; D unresolved. Germline CDR1 reads KGHSH; CDR2 reads LQKENI. The CDR3 sequence is 16 residues long. Trimming removed 2 bases at V and 3 bases at J, with 13 bases between. CDR3 in amino acids: CASSPSPGSDTGELFF. The CDR3 nucleotides are TGTGCCAGCTCACCATCTCCGGGCTCGGACACCGGGGAGCTGTTTTTT. Supplemented by reference TRBV18 and TRBJ2-2, the full variable domain reads NAGVMQNPRHLVRRRGQEARLRCSPMKGHSHVYWYRQLPEEGLKFMVYLQKENIIDESGMPKERFSAEFPKEGPSILRIQQVVRGDSAAYFCASSPSPGSDTGELFFGEGSRLTVL.

The CDR3 loop is CASSLSGVHEQYF. The CDR3 nucleotides read TGTGCCAGCAGCCTTAGCGGGGTGCACGAGCAGTACTTC. V is TRBV3-1 (or the pseudogene TRBV3-2) and J is TRBJ2-7; TRBD2 aligns across 8 bases. Germline CDR1 and CDR2: LGHDT and YNNKEL (reference sequence). The CDR3 contains 13 residues. V shed 4 bases, J shed 5 bases, and the junction held 4 bases outside the gene matches.

This chain links TRBV29-1 with TRBJ1-2, with D perhaps TRBD1 (6 bases). Trimming took off 6 bases at V and 4 bases at J, with 15 bases between the two ends. CDR3 length: 13 amino acids. Germline V lookup: CDR1 SQVTM, CDR2 ANQGSEA. The CDR3 bases are TGCAGCGTGAAAGGGACACTCGGCTATGGCTACACCTTC. Translation gives CSVKGTLGYGYTF.